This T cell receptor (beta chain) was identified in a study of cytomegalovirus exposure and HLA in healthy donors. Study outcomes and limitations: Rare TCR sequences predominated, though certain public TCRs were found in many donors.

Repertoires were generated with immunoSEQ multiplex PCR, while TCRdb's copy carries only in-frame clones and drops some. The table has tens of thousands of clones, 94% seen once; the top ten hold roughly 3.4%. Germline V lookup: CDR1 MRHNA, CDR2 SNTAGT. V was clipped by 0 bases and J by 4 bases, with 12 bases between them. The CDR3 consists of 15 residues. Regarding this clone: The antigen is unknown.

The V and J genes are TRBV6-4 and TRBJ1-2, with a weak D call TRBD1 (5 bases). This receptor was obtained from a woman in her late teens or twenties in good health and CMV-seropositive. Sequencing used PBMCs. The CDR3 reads CASSDSAGGAYGYTF. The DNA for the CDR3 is TGTGCCAGCAGTGACTCGGCGGGGGGTGCCTATGGCTACACCTTC.